This entry concerns a single T cell receptor beta chain. What it recognizes is unknown. This specimen belongs to a study of T cell responses to AZD1222 COVID-19 vaccine. Study findings and constraints: Clonal diversity was possibly underestimated, and white British individuals and females predominated among donors.

This table comes from immunoSEQ multiplex PCR, and its TCRdb copy is limited to in-frame clones, with some not included. Here the sample spans about 150,000 clones, roughly 86% being singletons. The CDR3 extends over 15 amino acids. V gave up 1 base and J gave up 10 bases; unmatched junction bases: 3. Germline values: CDR1 LNHNV, CDR2 YYDKDF (reference sequence). The source of this sequence is an adult who received the AZD1222 COVID-19 vaccine. This specimen consisted of peripheral blood, obtained 28 days after the second AZD1222 dose. The chain recombines TRBV15 with TRBJ2-2; 13 bases are shared with TRBD2. As DNA, the CDR3 is TGTGCCACCAGCAGAGGAGGACTAGCGGGGGTGGAGCTGTTTTTT. This translates into CATSRGGLAGVELFF.